Listed below are T cell receptor beta chains from one sample, sequenced in a study of read filtering for tumor transcriptome and immune sequencing. TCRdb re-derived calls from the reads in MiXCR, one entry per CDR3 protein. Of thousands of distinct CDR3 sequences in the sample, 20% to 25% were seen once. The sequenced sample was a population of CD138-negative cells sorted from bone marrow. The receptors stem from a donor aged 40 or older with multiple myeloma. CDR3s include the opening cysteine and the closing phenylalanine or tryptophan. A D gene is named only where the DNA matches it firmly. Some rows have no size entry. The others give once, few or many, or a class for an expanded clone.

abundance	d_gene	v_gene	j_gene	CDR3nt	CDR3aa
many	NA	TRBV29-1	TRBJ1-1	TGCAGCGTTGATGGGAACACTGAAGCTTTCTTT	CSVDGNTEAFF
many	TRBD1	TRBV29-1	TRBJ2-1	TGCAGCGTTACTCCGGACAGGGGGGTCCATGAGCAGTTCTTC	CSVTPDRGVHEQFF
many	NA	TRBV7-8	TRBJ1-5	TGTGCCAGCAGCTCCCATATTCGGACCAATATATATAGCAATCAGCCCCAGCATTTT	CASSSHIRTNIYSNQPQHF
many	NA	TRBV29-1	TRBJ1-4	TGCAGCGCCGCCGGGACAAATGAAAAACTGTTTTTT	CSAAGTNEKLFF
many	TRBD1	TRBV27	TRBJ1-6	TGTGCCAGCAAGATCGACAGGGACAGAAATTCACCCCTCCACTTT	CASKIDRDRNSPLHF
many	NA	TRBV7-2	TRBJ1-2	TGTGCCAGCAGCCCGCGACAGACCAACTATGGCTACACCTTC	CASSPRQTNYGYTF
medium-sized	NA	TRBV4-2	TRBJ1-5	TGCGCCAGCAGCCAGGGTGCAGCTGGTAGCAATCAGCCCCAGCATTTT	CASSQGAAGSNQPQHF
many	NA	TRBV19	TRBJ2-1	TGTGCCAGTAGTGTCCGAGGCGATGAGCAGTTCTTC	CASSVRGDEQFF
many	NA	TRBV29-1	TRBJ2-3	TGCAGCGTTGTTTCCCGGGACCCTGGCACAGATACGCAGTATTTT	CSVVSRDPGTDTQYF
NA	NA	TRBV20-1	TRBJ2-7	TGCAGTGCTAGGGGACCGGCACATCAAACCTACGAGCAGTACTTC	CSARGPAHQTYEQYF
many	NA	TRBV4-1	TRBJ2-1	TGCGCCAGCGGGGTTCAGAGCTCCTACAATGAGCAGTTCTTC	CASGVQSSYNEQFF
many	NA	TRBV6-5	TRBJ1-3	TGTGCCAGCAGTTACGACGGTTACTCTGGAAACACCATATATTTT	CASSYDGYSGNTIYF
few	TRBD1	TRBV4-3	TRBJ2-1	TGCGCCAGCAGCCCGGGACAGAGAGACAATGAGCAGTTCTTC	CASSPGQRDNEQFF
many	NA	TRBV14	TRBJ2-2	TGTGCCAGCAGCTCAGTGAACACCGGGGAGCTGTTTTTT	CASSSVNTGELFF
many	NA	TRBV20-1	TRBJ2-7	TGCAGTGCGACGACGGTAGTCGCCTCCTACGAGCAGTACTTC	CSATTVVASYEQYF
few	NA	TRBV24-1	TRBJ2-2	TGTGCCACCAGTCCGAGAGCCGGGGAGCTGTTTTTT	CATSPRAGELFF
NA	TRBD2	TRBV6-5	TRBJ2-1	TGTGCCTGCAGATACTCAGGGAGGGGTGAGCAGTTCTTC	CACRYSGRGEQFF
many	NA	TRBV14	TRBJ2-7	TGTGCCAGCAGCCAAGCCGACAGAGACTACGAGCAGTACTTC	CASSQADRDYEQYF
many	NA	TRBV4-1	TRBJ2-7	TGCGCCAGCAGCCCTCTCGGGTTGACAGGGGAGGGCTACGAGCAGTACTTC	CASSPLGLTGEGYEQYF
NA	NA	TRBV12-3/TRBV12-4	TRBJ1-5	TGTGCCAGCAGTTCACTCGATACTCAGCCTCAGCATTTT	CASSSLDTQPQHF
once	NA	TRBV5-6	TRBJ2-5	TGTGCCAGCAGCAGACGGACAGCGCAGGAGACCCCGTACTTC	CASSRRTAQETPYF
many	TRBD2	TRBV11-2	TRBJ2-3	TGTGCCAGCAGGCTACCCGCCGCGGGGGGGCCGGAAGATACGCAGTATTTT	CASRLPAAGGPEDTQYF
medium-sized	NA	TRBV27	TRBJ2-1	TGTGCCAGCAGTAGGTACAATGAGCAGTTCTTC	CASSRYNEQFF